The 6 T cell receptor beta chains below all came from one sample that was sequenced in a study of tumor and adjacent non-tumor tissue in lung cancer. TCRbeta libraries were built with three rounds of nested PCR, modified from ARM-PCR. TCRdb passed the multiplex PCR reads through MiXCR, listing each CDR3 protein once. The profile shows over 130,000 distinct CDR3 sequences, 60% to 70% of them singletons. This sample's RNA came from whole unsorted tissue. Sample: lung tumor tissue. The source of these receptors is a man aged 55 to 69 with small cell lung cancer.

This clonotype is deemed medium-sized. This rearrangement joins TRBV28 to TRBJ1-2; TRBD1 agrees at 8 bases. The J segment lost 4 bases and the V segment lost 5 bases, leaving 9 bases of the junction unmatched. CDR1 MDHEN and CDR2 SYDVKM come from the germline V gene. The CDR3 is 15 residues long. CDR3: CASSPRTGSIYGYTF. Here the CDR3 DNA reads TGTGCCAGCAGTCCAAGGACAGGGTCCATCTATGGCTACACCTTC.

At least ten counts were recorded for this clonotype. This chain joins TRBV20-1 and TRBJ1-2; D perhaps matches TRBD1 (6 bases). This CDR3 is 14 amino acids long. V was pared by 1 base and J by 4 bases, with 13 bases between. Germline CDR1 reads DFQATT; CDR2 reads SNEGSKA (reference sequence). The CDR3: CSARVPGAPYGYTF. Here the CDR3 DNA reads TGCAGTGCTAGAGTCCCGGGGGCGCCCTATGGCTACACCTTC.

This clonotype was observed many times. The chain employs TRBV5-6 and TRBJ2-7; 14 bases align to TRBD2. This CDR3 spans 18 amino acids. V was clipped by 3 bases and J by 7 bases; unmatched bases: 15. In germline, CDR1 is SGHDT, CDR2 YYEEEE. The CDR3 protein is CASSSGTSGRLGRLEQYF. CDR3 in DNA: TGTGCCAGCAGCTCCGGGACTAGCGGGAGATTAGGGCGACTTGAGCAGTACTTC.

As regards this clonotype: A junction boundary mismatches the germline segment, possibly from a read error. This sequence joins TRBV5-1 and TRBJ2-2; D possibly corresponds to TRBD2 (6 bases). Germline assignment: CDR1 SGHRS and CDR2 YFSETQ. The CDR3 has 19 residues. This CDR3 reads CASSLLSMGSTSNTGGLFF. CDR3 nucleotide sequence: TGCGCCAGCAGCTTGTTGAGTATGGGGTCAACTTCTAACACCGGGGGGCTGTTTTTT.

V is TRBV12-3 or TRBV12-4 and J is TRBJ1-1; D possibly corresponds to TRBD1 (6 bases). V lost 8 bases and J lost 0, with 13 bases in between. The CDR3 is made up of 14 amino acids. CDR3: CASSLGGLNTEAFF. The CDR3 DNA reads as TGTGCCAGCTCATTGGGGGGGCTGAACACTGAAGCTTTCTTT.

The rearrangement uses TRBV29-1 and TRBJ2-2; 10 bases map to TRBD1. The V gene end was trimmed by 6 bases and the J gene end by 8 bases; junction bases not matched to a gene: 3. Germline CDR1 SQVTM, CDR2 ANQGSEA. The CDR3 length is 12 residues. The CDR3 region has the DNA TGCAGCGTAAGACAGGGGGCTGGGGAGCTGTTTTTT. Its translation is CSVRQGAGELFF.